Described below is a single TCR beta chain sequence and its context. The V and J ends lost 5 bases and 2 bases, in that order; junction bases with no gene match: 4. The CDR3 has 14 residues. CDR1 is SGHRS, CDR2 YFSETQ, per germline. These data originate in a study of shared clonotypes between healthy human individuals. Deep was the level used in running the assay. Every subset had its genomic DNA shared out evenly among several immunoSEQ plates. Profiled with immunoSEQ multiplex PCR; TCRdb holds only in-frame clones, not every one. The sample has 640,000 or so clones, about two thirds seen once; the top ten hold around 1.8%.

The sample taken for sequencing was memory CD4+ T cells sorted from blood. Subset reported: CD45RA-negative fraction. The chain links TRBV5-1 to TRBJ1-2, with 9 bases fitting TRBD1. The sequence derives from a woman younger than 45 in good health. CDR3 residues: CASRTGGGNYGYTF. In DNA form, the CDR3 reads TGCGCCAGCAGAACAGGGGGCGGGAACTATGGCTACACCTTC.